The T cell receptor beta chain described here comes from a study of blood T cell repertoires in COVID-19. Study overall: Some COVID-19 samples were acute and others convalescent; all came from the United States, Italy and Spain.

The age range of participants was about 18 to 100 years, with residence in some 25 US areas. The germline V gene has CDR1 SGHTA and CDR2 FQGNSA. CDR3 length equals 14 residues. Trimming cost V 3 bases and J 0 bases, with 6 bases left between them. Assay: immunoSEQ multiplex PCR; the TCRdb copy retains only in-frame clones and omits some. The sample yields hundreds of thousands of clones, 80% to 90% seen once. The specimen sequenced was PBMCs or T cells enriched from blood (not recorded which). This TCR came from a man aged 40-50 years who had recovered from COVID-19. V is TRBV7-2 and J is TRBJ1-3; no reliable D call. The CDR3 DNA reads as TGTGCCAGCAGCTTTACGGTCTCTGGAAACACCATATATTTT. It specifies CASSFTVSGNTIYF.